The 16 T cell receptor beta chains below were found in one sample sequenced in a study of PD-1 blockade in classical Hodgkin lymphoma. Time point here: cycle 4 day 1 (C4D1), after 6 weeks of nivolumab. All the patients suffered relapse after autologous stem cell transplantation, and brentuximab vedotin exposure differed. Repertoires were generated with immunoSEQ multiplex PCR, while TCRdb's copy carries only in-frame clones and drops some. The sample lists more than 20,000 clones, approximately 90% seen once, with roughly 21% in the top ten. Sequenced here: peripheral blood mononuclear cells (PBMCs), sampled before the fourth cycle of nivolumab. The source of these receptors is a human donor with classical Hodgkin lymphoma.

The chain couples TRBV2 to TRBJ2-3, with 7 bases identical to TRBD2. This CDR3 comprises 14 residues. After removal of 6 bases from V and 3 bases from J, the junction contained 6 bases not matched to a gene. Germline CDR1 and CDR2: SNHLY and FYNNEI. CDR3 sequence (DNA): TGTGCCAGCAGGGGAGGACTAGTTACAGATACGCAGTATTTT. Protein product: CASRGGLVTDTQYF.

V usage is TRBV19 and J usage is TRBJ2-7, with 9 bases lining up with TRBD2. Germline CDR1 and CDR2: LNHDA and SQIVND (reference sequence). Germline trimming cut 4 bases from V and 4 bases from J; bases unmatched to any gene: 8. This CDR3 contains 15 residues. The CDR3 DNA reads as TGTGCCAGTAGTAATTTCGCGGGAGGGCTGTACGAGCAGTACTTC. Amino acid sequence: CASSNFAGGLYEQYF.

This chain connects TRBV5-4 to TRBJ2-7, with 7 bases aligning to TRBD1. With V trimmed by 3 bases and J by 3 bases, 6 bases remained unmatched. This CDR3 is built from 14 residues. Germline V gene sequence: CDR1 SGHNT, CDR2 YYREEE (reference sequence). The CDR3 loop is CASSSQTGSYEQYF. CDR3 nucleotide sequence: TGTGCCAGCAGCTCTCAGACAGGGAGCTACGAGCAGTACTTC.

The CDR3, as DNA: TGTGCCAGCAGGAGGGGATCCTACAATGAGCAGTTCTTC. It codes for CASRRGSYNEQFF. The chain couples TRBV11-2 to TRBJ2-1; D is perhaps TRBD1 or TRBD2 (5 bases each). CDR1 is SGHAT, CDR2 FQNNGV, per germline. The CDR3 loop spans 13 amino acids. The V and J ends lost 6 bases and 1 base respectively, with 7 bases between them.

The chain joins TRBV5-5 to TRBJ2-5; 7 bases agree with TRBD2. Germline trimming cut 4 bases from V and 5 bases from J; bases unmatched to any gene: 8. This CDR3 comprises 14 residues. Looked up from germline, CDR1 is SGHKS and CDR2 is YYEKEE (reference sequence). Here the CDR3 reads CASSRRGLEETQYF. The CDR3 DNA reads TGTGCCAGCAGCCGCCGCGGACTAGAGGAGACCCAGTACTTC.

The gene calls are TRBV6-6 and TRBJ2-1; 14 positions agree with TRBD2. There are 15 residues in the CDR3. Trimming cost V 4 bases and J 6 bases; bases outside gene matches: 2. Germline V gene data show CDR1 as MNHNY and CDR2 as SVGAGI (reference sequence). The CDR3 DNA is TGTGCCAGCAGTTGGGGACTAGCGGGAGCCAATGAGCAGTTCTTC. Amino acids: CASSWGLAGANEQFF.

The gene calls are TRBV30 and TRBJ1-2; a possible D gene is TRBD1 (6 bases). CDR3 size: 13 residues. The ends were cut back, 3 bases at V and 6 bases at J, with 14 bases in the middle. Looked up from germline, CDR1 is GTSNPN and CDR2 is SVGIG (reference sequence). CDR3 sequence (DNA): TGTGCCTGGAGACCCCGAGGGGGTGATGGCTACACCTTC. Translating gives CAWRPRGGDGYTF.

The rearrangement links TRBV5-6 to TRBJ1-2; D uncertain. Germline loops: CDR1 SGHDT, CDR2 YYEEEE. This CDR3 contains 16 residues. The ends were cut back, 0 bases at V and 4 bases at J, with 16 bases in the middle. The CDR3, as DNA: TGTGCCAGCAGCTTGGGTGACTCCAGACGGGGCTATGGCTACACCTTC. This translates into CASSLGDSRRGYGYTF.

This chain uses TRBV19 with TRBJ2-7, with D maybe TRBD2 (5 bases). With 3 bases removed from V and 4 bases from J, the gap between germline ends came to 13 bases. The CDR3 consists of 14 residues. Germline V gene lookup returns CDR1 LNHDA and CDR2 SQIVND (reference sequence). The CDR3 DNA sequence: TGTGCCAGTAGTATTCGAGGGCTCGGGTACGAGCAGTACTTC. Amino acids: CASSIRGLGYEQYF. The variable domain in full, with the rest retrieved from reference TRBV19 and TRBJ2-7, is DGGITQSPKYLFRKEGQNVTLSCEQNLNHDAMYWYRQDPGQGLRLIYYSQIVNDFQKGDIAEGYSVSREKKESFPLTVTSAQKNPTAFYLCASSIRGLGYEQYFGPGTRLTVT.

This clone appeared a single time. V usage is TRBV27 and J usage is TRBJ1-1; D might be TRBD1 (5 bases). The CDR3 contains 12 residues. Germline V lookup: CDR1 MNHEY, CDR2 SMNVEV (reference sequence). The V gene lost 1 base and the J gene lost 7 bases, with 7 bases spanning the gap. The CDR3 reads CASSLWDGEAFF. CDR3 DNA: TGTGCCAGCAGTTTATGGGACGGTGAAGCTTTCTTT.

The chain combines TRBV5-5 with TRBJ2-2; D gene unclear. CDR3 length: 14 residues. Germline CDR1 SGHKS, CDR2 YYEKEE (reference sequence). The germline V and J ends were trimmed by 0 bases and 6 bases, with 9 bases remaining between them. In DNA form, the CDR3 reads TGTGCCAGCAGCTTGGGGCCGTTGGCCGGGGAGCTGTTTTTT. Residues: CASSLGPLAGELFF.

V usage is TRBV11-3 and J usage is TRBJ2-1; D could derive from TRBD1 or TRBD2 (5 bases each). Trimming pared 4 bases from V and 1 base from J, leaving 20 bases between. CDR1 SGHNT and CDR2 YENEEA come from the germline V gene. The CDR3 is 18 amino acids. The CDR3 region has the DNA TGTGCCAGCAGCTCCCAAGCATGGGGGTCGGGGTCCTACAATGAGCAGTTCTTC. It is translated as CASSSQAWGSGSYNEQFF.

A few counts support this clone. The chain joins TRBV7-9 to TRBJ1-2; D unresolved. The germline V and J ends were trimmed by 4 bases and 5 bases, with 11 bases remaining between them. This CDR3 spans 13 amino acids. Looked up from germline, CDR1 is SEHNR and CDR2 is FQNEAQ (reference sequence). CDR3 in amino acids: CASSSTTGYGYTF. The CDR3 bases are TGTGCCAGCAGCTCGACTACGGGGTATGGCTACACCTTC.

The J gene is TRBJ1-3, the V gene TRBV11-1; D is undetermined. CDR1 and CDR2 (germline): SGHAT, FQDESV (reference sequence). Trimming left V 1 base short and J 0 bases short, with 4 bases between. The CDR3 is 14 residues long. The CDR3 DNA reads as TGTGCCAGCAGCTTAGGAAGCTCTGGAAACACCATATATTTT. As protein: CASSLGSSGNTIYF.

The chain couples TRBV5-1 to TRBJ2-1, with a tentative D call TRBD1 (6 bases). This CDR3 is 16 amino acids long. The germline gives CDR1 SGHRS, CDR2 YFSETQ. Trimming removed 4 bases from V and 0 bases from J, with 14 bases in between. The DNA for the CDR3 is TGCGCCAGCAGCACCCAGACAGGAAGCTCCTACAATGAGCAGTTCTTC. Residues: CASSTQTGSSYNEQFF.

This clone was counted once. The V gene is TRBV30, the J gene TRBJ2-1; 10 bases are shared with TRBD2. Unmatched junction bases numbered 22, after V lost 4 bases and J lost 4 bases. CDR1 and CDR2 from the germline V gene are GTSNPN and SVGIG (reference sequence). The CDR3 contains 20 residues. DNA for the CDR3: TGTGCCTGGAATCCCCGGGGGGGGGTTGAAGTACTAGCGGGATACAATGAGCAGTTCTTC. This encodes CAWNPRGGVEVLAGYNEQFF.